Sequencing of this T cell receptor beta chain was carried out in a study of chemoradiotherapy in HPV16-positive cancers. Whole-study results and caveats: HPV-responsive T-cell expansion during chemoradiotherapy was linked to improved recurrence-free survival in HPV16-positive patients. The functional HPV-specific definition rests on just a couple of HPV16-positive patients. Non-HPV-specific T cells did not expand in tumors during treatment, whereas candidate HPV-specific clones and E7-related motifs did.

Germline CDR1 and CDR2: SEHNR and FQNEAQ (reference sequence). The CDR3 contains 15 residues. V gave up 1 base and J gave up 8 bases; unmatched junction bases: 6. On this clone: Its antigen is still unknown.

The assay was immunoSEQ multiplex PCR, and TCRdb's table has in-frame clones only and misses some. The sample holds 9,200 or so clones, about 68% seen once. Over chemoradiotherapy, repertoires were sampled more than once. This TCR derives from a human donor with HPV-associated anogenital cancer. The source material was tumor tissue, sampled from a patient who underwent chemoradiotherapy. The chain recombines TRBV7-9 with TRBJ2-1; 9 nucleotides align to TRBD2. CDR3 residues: CASSLDAGGPYEQFF. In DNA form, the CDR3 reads TGTGCCAGCAGCTTAGATGCGGGAGGGCCTTATGAGCAGTTCTTC. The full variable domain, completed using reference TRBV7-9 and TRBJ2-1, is DTGVSQNPRHKITKRGQNVTFRCDPISEHNRLYWYRQTLGQGPEFLTYFQNEAQLEKSRLLSDRFSAERPKGSFSTLEIQRTEQGDSAMYLCASSLDAGGPYEQFFGPGTRLTVL.